This record looks at one T cell receptor beta chain sequence and its context. PCR primers comprised 60 Vbeta and 13 Jbeta primers. Produced via immunoSEQ multiplex PCR; TCRdb's table is partial and in-frame only. The sample lists 150,000 to 200,000 clones; 70% to 90% were seen once. The data were taken from a study of cytomegalovirus exposure and HLA in healthy donors. CDR1 and CDR2 (germline): SGHKS, YYEKEE (reference sequence). V was pared by 4 bases and J by 5 bases, with 11 bases of the junction left unmatched. The CDR3 has 16 amino acids. The chain uses TRBV5-5 and TRBJ2-2, with 7 bases identical to TRBD1. This TCR was recovered from a woman younger than 30 in good health and CMV-seronegative. The material sequenced was PBMCs. This CDR3 is CASSPFQGVRTGELFF. In DNA form, the CDR3 reads TGTGCCAGCAGCCCTTTCCAGGGGGTACGGACCGGGGAGCTGTTTTTT.